Shown below are 19 T cell receptor beta chains from a single sample sequenced in a study of blood T cell repertoires in COVID-19. Assay used: immunoSEQ multiplex PCR; TCRdb lists only in-frame clones, some missing. There are hundreds of thousands of clones in the sample; about 90% occur only once, and about 3% lies in the top ten. Specimen: peripheral blood. Source of these receptors: a woman aged 30 to 39 with COVID-19, enrolled during active disease.

V usage is TRBV12-3 or TRBV12-4 and J usage is TRBJ1-2; no clear D. The V gene lost 8 bases and the J gene lost 5 bases, with 12 bases spanning the gap. This CDR3 comprises 12 residues. The CDR3 loop is CASLGQAYGYTF. CDR3 bases: TGTGCCAGCTTGGGCCAGGCGTATGGCTACACCTTC.

This clone was detected a few times. The chain carries TRBV13 and TRBJ2-7, with D possibly matching TRBD1 (7 bases). The V end was cut by 5 bases, the J end by 3 bases, with 11 bases between. The length of the CDR3 is 13 residues. Looked up from germline, CDR1 is PRHDT and CDR2 is FYEKMQ (reference sequence). CDR3 region: CASSRRDSYEQYV. In nucleotides, the CDR3 is TGTGCCAGCAGCCGGCGGGACAGCTACGAGCAGTACGTC.

The rearrangement links TRBV5-5 to TRBJ2-3; possible D gene TRBD2, 5 bases. CDR3 length: 15 amino acids. V was trimmed by 3 bases and J by 5 bases, leaving 16 bases between them. From germline, CDR1 is SGHKS and CDR2 YYEKEE (reference sequence). The CDR3 DNA sequence: TGTGCCAGCAGCTCTTGGAGCGGAACTAGAGATACGCAGTATTTT. Protein: CASSSWSGTRDTQYF. Looking up the rest from reference TRBV5-5 and TRBJ2-3 gives the full variable domain: DAGVTQSPTHLIKTRGQQVTLRCSPISGHKSVSWYQQVLGQGPQFIFQYYEKEERGRGNFPDRFSARQFPNYSSELNVNALLLGDSALYLCASSSWSGTRDTQYFGPGTRLTVL.

The chain recombines TRBV7-2 with TRBJ2-7, with TRBD1 as a possible D gene (6 bases). This CDR3 spans 16 amino acids. Trimming cost V 1 base and J 3 bases, with 16 bases left between them. Germline V gene data show CDR1 as SGHTA and CDR2 as FQGNSA. The CDR3 DNA sequence: TGTGCCAGCAGCTTAGGAGACAGGTCGGTAGGCTACGAGCAGTACTTC. This codes for CASSLGDRSVGYEQYF.

The CDR3 region has the DNA TGTGCCAGCCAAACAGGGATAAATGAAAAACTGTTTTTT. Translating gives CASQTGINEKLFF. V and J are TRBV6-5 and TRBJ1-4; weak D call: TRBD1 (6 bases). The CDR3 loop spans 13 amino acids. The germline V and J ends were trimmed by 8 bases and 5 bases, with 12 bases remaining between them. The germline CDR1 and CDR2 sequences are MNHEY and SVGAGI.

A remark on this clone: This CDR3 is also generated by other DNA sequences in the sample. The rearrangement joins TRBV6-2 or TRBV6-3 to TRBJ2-1, with 7 bases fitting TRBD2. The V gene's germline CDR1 is MNHEY and CDR2 SVGEGT. The CDR3 has 15 residues. V trimming: 2 bases; J trimming: 4 bases; junction bases outside the gene matches: 5. The CDR3 reads CASSYVAGVYNEQFF. DNA of the CDR3: TGTGCCAGCAGTTACGTCGCGGGGGTGTACAATGAGCAGTTCTTC.

The chain joins TRBV6-5 to TRBJ2-1, with 7 bases matching TRBD2. The CDR3 is made up of 14 amino acids. V shed 7 bases and J 4 bases; nucleotides not matched to a gene: 7. Germline V gives CDR1 MNHEY, CDR2 SVGAGI. The CDR3 bases are TGTGCCAGCAAAAGACTAGCTTCATACAATGAGCAGTTCTTC. Its translation: CASKRLASYNEQFF.

V is TRBV9 and J is TRBJ2-5; a weak D match, TRBD1 (5 bases). Germline loops: CDR1 SGDLS, CDR2 YYNGEE. This CDR3 spans 14 amino acids. The V end lost 1 base, the J end lost 1 base, and 8 bases lay between the germline ends. The CDR3: CASSVWGGQETQYF. DNA of the CDR3: TGTGCCAGCAGCGTATGGGGCGGCCAAGAGACCCAGTACTTC. Looking up the rest from reference TRBV9 and TRBJ2-5 gives the full variable domain: DSGVTQTPKHLITATGQRVTLRCSPRSGDLSVYWYQQSLDQGLQFLIQYYNGEERAKGNILERFSAQQFPDLHSELNLSSLELGDSALYFCASSVWGGQETQYFGPGTRLLVL.

V usage is TRBV11-3 and J usage is TRBJ2-1, with TRBD2 matching 10 bases. V was clipped by 5 bases and J by 9 bases; unmatched bases: 10. The CDR3 loop spans 15 amino acids. Looked up from germline, CDR1 is SGHNT and CDR2 is YENEEA. The CDR3 bases are TGTGCCAGCAGCCGGTTAGCGGGAGGAGGGGTTGAGCAGTTCTTC. Its protein product is CASSRLAGGGVEQFF.

The gene calls are TRBV6-2 or TRBV6-3 and TRBJ1-1; D might be TRBD1 (5 bases). The V gene lost 3 bases and the J gene lost 4 bases, with 12 bases spanning the gap. Per the germline V gene, CDR1 is MNHEY and CDR2 is SVGEGT. CDR3 length: 14 residues. The CDR3 here is CASSYTGVGTEAFF. The CDR3 DNA is TGTGCCAGCAGTTATACGGGGGTGGGCACTGAAGCTTTCTTT.

The chain combines TRBV19 with TRBJ2-5, with 8 bases that match TRBD1. Germline CDR1 LNHDA, CDR2 SQIVND (reference sequence). V gave up 3 bases and J gave up 2 bases; unmatched junction bases: 8. This CDR3 comprises 16 residues. The CDR3 bases are TGTGCCAGTAGTATTAGGACAGGGTTTGCACAAGAGACCCAGTACTTC. This translates into CASSIRTGFAQETQYF.

This chain uses TRBV6-2 or TRBV6-3 with TRBJ2-7; D unclear. The CDR3 totals 17 residues. V was cut by 0 bases and J by 6 bases, with 21 bases left in between. Germline CDR1 reads MNHEY; CDR2 reads SVGEGT. The CDR3 region is CASSYSLGRIARSEQYF. In nucleotides, the CDR3 is TGTGCCAGCAGTTACTCCCTCGGCCGGATAGCACGTAGCGAGCAGTACTTC.

V gene TRBV4-3 combines with J gene TRBJ1-4; 7 nucleotides align to TRBD1. V lost 4 bases to trimming and J lost 4 bases; unmatched junction nucleotides: 15. The germline gives CDR1 LGHNA, CDR2 YSLEER. The CDR3 sequence is 18 residues long. The CDR3 spells CASSLHDLRQGLNEKLFF. CDR3 nucleotides: TGCGCCAGCAGCCTCCACGACCTTAGACAGGGCCTTAATGAAAAACTGTTTTTT.

The V and J genes are TRBV24-1 and TRBJ1-3; TRBD1 aligns across 10 bases. The CDR3 totals 16 residues. Unmatched junction bases numbered 3, after V lost 3 bases and J lost 2 bases. Per the germline V gene, CDR1 is KGHDR and CDR2 is SFDVKD. This chain's CDR3 is CATSDGDRGPGNTIYF. The DNA of the CDR3 is TGTGCCACCAGTGATGGAGACAGGGGGCCTGGAAACACCATATATTTT.

V usage is TRBV19 and J usage is TRBJ2-3, with D possibly matching TRBD2 (5 bases). V was cut by 3 bases and J by 0 bases, with 13 bases left in between. The CDR3 runs 16 residues. Per the germline V gene, CDR1 is LNHDA and CDR2 is SQIVND (reference sequence). CDR3 protein: CASSIEPAASTDTQYF. In DNA form, the CDR3 reads TGTGCCAGTAGTATCGAACCAGCGGCTAGCACAGATACGCAGTATTTT.

The J gene is TRBJ2-5, the V gene TRBV7-6; TRBD2 agrees at 9 bases. Germline V gives CDR1 SGHVS, CDR2 FNYEAQ. CDR3 size: 17 residues. Trimming took 1 base from V and 2 from J; bases not matched to a gene: 8. CDR3 protein: CASSLEPATSGQETQYF. The CDR3 nucleotides are TGTGCCAGCAGCTTAGAACCCGCGACTAGCGGACAAGAGACCCAGTACTTC.

The rearrangement links TRBV10-1 to TRBJ1-1; D is perhaps TRBD1 (5 bases). V was cut by 3 bases and J by 4 bases, with 12 bases left in between. Germline lookup yields CDR1 WNHNN and CDR2 SYGVQD (reference sequence). The CDR3 runs to 14 residues. Here the CDR3 reads CASSDRADGTEAFF. CDR3 nucleotides: TGCGCCAGCAGTGACAGGGCGGACGGCACTGAAGCTTTCTTT.

This clone was detected once. The chain joins TRBV9 to TRBJ2-1; 11 nucleotides line up with TRBD2. Trimming at V came to 3 bases and at J to 4 bases, leaving 12 bases not matched to a gene. The CDR3 is 18 residues long. The germline V gene has CDR1 SGDLS and CDR2 YYNGEE. The CDR3 DNA is TGTGCCAGCAGCGAGGGGTCTAGCGGGAGGAGTGGGTACAATGAGCAGTTCTTC. As protein: CASSEGSSGRSGYNEQFF.

The chain has TRBV7-2 and TRBJ2-1; 10 nucleotides line up with TRBD2. The CDR3 covers 17 residues. CDR1 and CDR2 from the germline V gene are SGHTA and FQGNSA. The V and J ends lost 1 base and 0 bases, in that order; junction bases with no gene match: 3. CDR3 protein: CASSLDGLAVSYNEQFF. CDR3 nucleotide sequence: TGTGCCAGCAGCTTAGACGGACTAGCGGTCTCCTACAATGAGCAGTTCTTC.